This T cell receptor (beta chain) was retrieved from a study of Tregs in tolerant kidney transplant recipients. As regards this clone: No antigen is known for it.

Thawed PBMCs were FACS-sorted into unstimulated CD4+CD25+CD127- regulatory T cells, CD4+CD25- non-regulatory cells, CD4 and CD8 cells. Whole-study findings and limits: Donor-specific Treg expansion exceeded global Treg expansion in tolerant patients, suggesting antigen drive.

Measured with immunoSEQ multiplex PCR; TCRdb has only the in-frame clones, and not every one. The sample includes 90,000 to 120,000 clones, nearly 90% of them seen just once. The V gene lost 4 bases and the J gene lost 13 bases, with 24 bases spanning the gap. CDR1 is SGHDT and CDR2 is YYEEEE in the germline V gene. CDR3 length: 16 residues. J is TRBJ1-6 and V is TRBV5-6, with D tentatively TRBD1 (6 bases). The sequences come from CD4+ T cells from blood, collected before the transplant. The clonotype comes from a human donor who received a combined kidney and bone marrow transplant. CDR3 sequence reads: CASSEVRATGANPLHF. The CDR3 DNA sequence: TGTGCCAGCAGCGAAGTGCGGGCGACAGGTGCTAATCCCCTCCACTTT.